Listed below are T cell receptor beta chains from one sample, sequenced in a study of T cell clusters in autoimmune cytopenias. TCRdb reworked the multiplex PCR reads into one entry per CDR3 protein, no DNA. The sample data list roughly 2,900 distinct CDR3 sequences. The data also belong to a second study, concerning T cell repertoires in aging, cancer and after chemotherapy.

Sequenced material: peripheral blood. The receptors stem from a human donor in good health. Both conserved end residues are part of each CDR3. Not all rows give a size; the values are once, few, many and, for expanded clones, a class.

cdr3_aa: CAISERAGQGGEEKLFF
j_call: TRBJ1-4
clone_size: medium-sized
cdr3_length: 17
v_call: TRBV10-3

cdr3_aa: CASSFTGSETQYF
j_call: TRBJ2-5
clone_size: medium-sized
cdr3_length: 13
v_call: TRBV5-5

cdr3_aa: CASSPTLGTGGTGELFF
j_call: TRBJ2-2
clone_size: medium-sized
cdr3_length: 17
v_call: TRBV18

cdr3_aa: CSALRGPANTGELFF
j_call: TRBJ2-2
clone_size: medium-sized
cdr3_length: 15
v_call: TRBV20-1

cdr3_aa: CSVTLRGLAGGLAQETQYF
j_call: TRBJ2-5
clone_size: medium-sized
cdr3_length: 19
v_call: TRBV29-1

cdr3_aa: CATSATTGRGTDTQYF
j_call: TRBJ2-3
clone_size: medium-sized
cdr3_length: 16
v_call: TRBV24-1

cdr3_aa: CASSVLGAYNEQFF
j_call: TRBJ2-1
clone_size: .
cdr3_length: 14
v_call: TRBV6-4

cdr3_aa: CASIRRATGGLHEQYF
j_call: TRBJ2-7
clone_size: medium-sized
cdr3_length: 16
v_call: TRBV6-5

cdr3_aa: CSAYPSGLAGYYEQYF
j_call: TRBJ2-7
clone_size: .
cdr3_length: 16
v_call: TRBV20-1

cdr3_aa: CSAPGQGIDEQYF
j_call: TRBJ2-7
clone_size: .
cdr3_length: 13
v_call: TRBV20-1

cdr3_aa: CASSSGQGARAFF
j_call: TRBJ1-1
clone_size: medium-sized
cdr3_length: 13
v_call: TRBV6-5

cdr3_aa: CASSQDIGTGFTGELFF
j_call: TRBJ2-2
clone_size: .
cdr3_length: 17
v_call: TRBV14

cdr3_aa: CASSSPGQPSYEQYF
j_call: TRBJ2-7
clone_size: .
cdr3_length: 15
v_call: TRBV28

cdr3_aa: CASSFGTSAETQYF
j_call: TRBJ2-5
clone_size: medium-sized
cdr3_length: 14
v_call: TRBV7-2

cdr3_aa: CASSEVGGRGGYTF
j_call: TRBJ1-2
clone_size: medium-sized
cdr3_length: 14
v_call: TRBV6-1

cdr3_aa: CATSGPAGKNEQFF
j_call: TRBJ2-1
clone_size: medium-sized
cdr3_length: 14
v_call: TRBV24-1

cdr3_aa: CASSLYHDSSYEQYF
j_call: TRBJ2-7
clone_size: .
cdr3_length: 15
v_call: TRBV7-9

cdr3_aa: CASSYSIPVYNEQFF
j_call: TRBJ2-1
clone_size: medium-sized
cdr3_length: 15
v_call: TRBV6-5

cdr3_aa: CSARNSYEQYF
j_call: TRBJ2-7
clone_size: large
cdr3_length: 11
v_call: TRBV29-1

cdr3_aa: CASSLYRARLRDRAHSGANVLTF
j_call: TRBJ2-6
clone_size: .
cdr3_length: 23
v_call: TRBV7-9

cdr3_aa: CASMSGTSGRNEQFF
j_call: TRBJ2-1
clone_size: medium-sized
cdr3_length: 15
v_call: TRBV6-1

cdr3_aa: CASSFGQHNSPLHF
j_call: TRBJ1-6
clone_size: large
cdr3_length: 14
v_call: TRBV6-5

cdr3_aa: CASSDRGRGQPQHF
j_call: TRBJ1-5
clone_size: medium-sized
cdr3_length: 14
v_call: TRBV19

cdr3_aa: CASSQDETGPRDTQYF
j_call: TRBJ2-3
clone_size: .
cdr3_length: 16
v_call: TRBV4-3

cdr3_aa: CASSYSGQGSEQYF
j_call: TRBJ2-7
clone_size: .
cdr3_length: 14
v_call: TRBV6-5

cdr3_aa: CASSRQGESYNSPLHF
j_call: TRBJ1-6
clone_size: medium-sized
cdr3_length: 16
v_call: TRBV19

cdr3_aa: CASSDSYSNQPQHF
j_call: TRBJ1-5
clone_size: medium-sized
cdr3_length: 14
v_call: TRBV6-1

cdr3_aa: CASSLGGAGAGSRYGYTF
j_call: TRBJ1-2
clone_size: .
cdr3_length: 18
v_call: TRBV7-2

cdr3_aa: CSAPTASSYEQYF
j_call: TRBJ2-7
clone_size: .
cdr3_length: 13
v_call: TRBV20-1

cdr3_aa: CASGGDSVLSGANVLTF
j_call: TRBJ2-6
clone_size: medium-sized
cdr3_length: 17
v_call: TRBV4-3

cdr3_aa: CASSLYGEQYF
j_call: TRBJ2-7
clone_size: .
cdr3_length: 11
v_call: TRBV7-9

cdr3_aa: CASSPPAGTTSTDTQYF
j_call: TRBJ2-3
clone_size: medium-sized
cdr3_length: 17
v_call: TRBV18

cdr3_aa: CASSYPGQGGYEQYF
j_call: TRBJ2-7
clone_size: medium-sized
cdr3_length: 15
v_call: TRBV6-6

cdr3_aa: CAWSVGGNQPQHF
j_call: TRBJ1-5
clone_size: .
cdr3_length: 13
v_call: TRBV30

cdr3_aa: CASRATDYGYTF
j_call: TRBJ1-2
clone_size: medium-sized
cdr3_length: 12
v_call: TRBV6-6

cdr3_aa: CASRTTSGTKNIQYF
j_call: TRBJ2-4
clone_size: medium-sized
cdr3_length: 15
v_call: TRBV27

cdr3_aa: CASSPPRQYQETQYF
j_call: TRBJ2-5
clone_size: medium-sized
cdr3_length: 15
v_call: TRBV27

cdr3_aa: CASSPREGEQYF
j_call: TRBJ2-7
clone_size: large
cdr3_length: 12
v_call: TRBV18

cdr3_aa: CASSGGTGNHPQHF
j_call: TRBJ1-5
clone_size: .
cdr3_length: 14
v_call: TRBV6-5

cdr3_aa: CASTDRGVSEQYF
j_call: TRBJ2-7
clone_size: large
cdr3_length: 13
v_call: TRBV6-5

cdr3_aa: CASSAGQGWGNTEAFF
j_call: TRBJ1-1
clone_size: .
cdr3_length: 16
v_call: TRBV6-1

cdr3_aa: CASSSDTNGEQYF
j_call: TRBJ2-7
clone_size: medium-sized
cdr3_length: 13
v_call: TRBV7-6

cdr3_aa: CASRPTGGTEAFF
j_call: TRBJ1-1
clone_size: medium-sized
cdr3_length: 13
v_call: TRBV27